This T cell receptor beta chain was observed in a study of low-dose radiotherapy and immunotherapy resistance in tumors. Overall study: Intravenous cyclophosphamide 200 mg/m2 was given every two weeks, one day before radiation and immunotherapy.

TRAV and TRBV primers primed cDNA for both TCRalpha and TCRbeta. Over about 19 PCR cycles, TCRs were amplified from a constant-region primer and V-primer adapter. After the mRNA was isolated, it was amplified using in vitro transcription. TCRdb fed the reads into MiXCR, producing one record per CDR3 protein. The sample lists roughly 40,000 distinct CDR3 sequences; 25% to 30% were seen once. Time point: after trial treatment. Noted treatment: LDRT plus nivolumab, ipilimumab, low-dose cyclophosphamide and aspirin (RACIN trial). V was clipped by 7 bases and J by 4 bases, with 18 bases between them. The CDR3 totals 15 residues. This clonotype was seen repeatedly, ten times or more.

J is TRBJ2-3 and V is TRBV12-3 or TRBV12-4; tentatively, D is TRBD1 or TRBD2 (6 bases each). This receptor was obtained from a male donor with prostate cancer. The source was PBMCs, collected after low-dose radiotherapy plus immunotherapy. Written as DNA, the CDR3 is TGTGCCAGCACCCCGGGGGCAGGGCGCCCAGATACGCAGTATTTT. Its protein is CASTPGAGRPDTQYF.